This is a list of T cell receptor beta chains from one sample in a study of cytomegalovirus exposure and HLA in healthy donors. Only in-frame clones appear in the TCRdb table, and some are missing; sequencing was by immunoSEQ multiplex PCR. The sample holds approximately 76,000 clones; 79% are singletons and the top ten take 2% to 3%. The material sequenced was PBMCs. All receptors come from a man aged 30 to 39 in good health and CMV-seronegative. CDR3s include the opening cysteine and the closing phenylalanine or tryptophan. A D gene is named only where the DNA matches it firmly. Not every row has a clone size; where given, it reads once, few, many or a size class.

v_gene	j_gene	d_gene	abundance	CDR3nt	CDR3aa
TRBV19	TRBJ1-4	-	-	TGTGCCAGTAGTTGGAGGGAAGGGAGTAATGAAAAACTGTTTTTT	CASSWREGSNEKLFF
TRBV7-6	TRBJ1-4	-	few	TGTGCCAGCAGCTTGCACCAGAATGAAAAACTGTTTTTT	CASSLHQNEKLFF
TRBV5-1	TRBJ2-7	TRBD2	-	TGCGCCAGCAGCGCGGGGGGCGGGGGAACCGATCGGTACTTC	CASSAGGGGTDRYF
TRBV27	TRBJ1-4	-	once	TGTGCCAGCAGTTTCCAAGGGGGAAGATATGAAAAACTGTTTTTT	CASSFQGGRYEKLFF
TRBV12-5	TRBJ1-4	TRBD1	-	TGTGCTAGTGGTCCAGGACAGGGGAGGGAAAAACTGTTTTTT	CASGPGQGREKLFF
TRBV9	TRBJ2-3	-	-	TGTGCCAGCAGCGCCCTCGGCACAGATACGCAGTATTTT	CASSALGTDTQYF
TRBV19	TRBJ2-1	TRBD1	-	TGTGCCAGTAGTATAGCCGGGACAGGGTTCGATGAGCAGTTCTTC	CASSIAGTGFDEQFF
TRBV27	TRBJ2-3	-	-	TGTGCCAGCAGCACAACCCGCACAGATACGCAGTATTTT	CASSTTRTDTQYF
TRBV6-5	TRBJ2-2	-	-	TGTGCCAGCTCCCTGGGGCTTTACACCGGGGAGCTGTTTTTT	CASSLGLYTGELFF
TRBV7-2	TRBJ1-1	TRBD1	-	TGTGCCAGCAGCTTAGGGGGGGCAGGGGGCAGGGGTCAAACTGAAGCTTTCTTT	CASSLGGAGGRGQTEAFF
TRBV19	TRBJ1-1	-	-	TGTGCCAGTAGTATAGGGGAGTTAATAGGGACTGAAGCTTTCTTT	CASSIGELIGTEAFF
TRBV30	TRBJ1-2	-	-	TGTGCCTTATCGGCCTCGCTTCAGGGCGGCTACCCCTTC	CALSASLQGGYPF
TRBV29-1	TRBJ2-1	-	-	TGCAGCGTTGTCCCTTCATCGGCCCGGGGACTGTCTTTGAATGAGCAGTTCTTC	CSVVPSSARGLSLNEQFF
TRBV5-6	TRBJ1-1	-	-	TGTGCCAGCAGCTGGGGTACAGGGCACACTGAAGCTTTCTTT	CASSWGTGHTEAFF
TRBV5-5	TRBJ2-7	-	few	TGTGCCAGCAGCGCTGCAGGGGAAAGCTCCTACGAGCAGTACTTC	CASSAAGESSYEQYF
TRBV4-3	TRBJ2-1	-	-	TGCGCCAGCAGCCAACAACAGGGTGGGCAGTTCTTC	CASSQQQGGQFF
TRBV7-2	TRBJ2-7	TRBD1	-	TGTGCCAGCAGCCTGACACAGGGGTGGAATTACGAGCAGTACTTC	CASSLTQGWNYEQYF
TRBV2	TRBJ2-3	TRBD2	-	TGTGCCAGCAGAGGGGAGGGAGATACGCAGTATTTT	CASRGEGDTQYF
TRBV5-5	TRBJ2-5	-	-	TGTGCCAGCAGCCAACCGACAGGTCGAACGGAGACCCAGTACTTC	CASSQPTGRTETQYF
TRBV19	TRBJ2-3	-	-	TGTGCCAGCGGGACTAGCACAGATACGCAGTATTTT	CASGTSTDTQYF
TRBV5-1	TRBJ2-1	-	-	TGCGCCAGCAGCTTGGACTTCGGCGGGAATGAGCAGTTCTTC	CASSLDFGGNEQFF
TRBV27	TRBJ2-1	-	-	TGTGCCAGCAGTCGCCGCCCCGGTGAGCAGTTCTTC	CASSRRPGEQFF
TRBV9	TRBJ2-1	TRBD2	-	TGTGCCAGCAGCCCCTCTGGGGGGGGTTACAATGAGCAGTTCTTC	CASSPSGGGYNEQFF
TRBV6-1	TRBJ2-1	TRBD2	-	TGTGCCAGCAGAACTAGCGGGGGGGCACGGGAGCAGTTCTTC	CASRTSGGAREQFF
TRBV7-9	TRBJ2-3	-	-	TGTGCCAGCCGAGGTCTCACAGATACGCAGTATTTT	CASRGLTDTQYF
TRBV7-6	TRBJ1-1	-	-	TGTGCCAGCAGCCGACGTTGGGGGGAATACACTGAAGCTTTCTTT	CASSRRWGEYTEAFF
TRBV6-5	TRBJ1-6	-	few	TGTGCCAGCAGTTTTAGGGAGGATTCACCCCTCCACTTT	CASSFREDSPLHF
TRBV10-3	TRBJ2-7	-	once	TGTGCCATCCAGACAGGATCTCGCGAGCAGTACTTC	CAIQTGSREQYF
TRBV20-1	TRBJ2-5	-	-	TGCAGTGCTAGAAATGCGGAGACCCAGTACTTC	CSARNAETQYF
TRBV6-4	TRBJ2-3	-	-	TGTGCCAGCAGTGACTCAGCAGGACTATCTCCGGATACGCAGTATTTT	CASSDSAGLSPDTQYF
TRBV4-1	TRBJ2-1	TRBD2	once	TGCGCCAGCAGCCAAGAAGGGCTAGCGGGAGGCAATGAGCAGTTCTTC	CASSQEGLAGGNEQFF
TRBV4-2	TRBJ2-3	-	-	TGTGCCAGCAGCCAAGGGATCGGGGAAAGGGTCACAGATACGCAGTATTTT	CASSQGIGERVTDTQYF
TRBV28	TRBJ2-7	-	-	TGTGCCAGCAGTTTATCCGGGATAAGCTCCTACGAGCAGTACTTC	CASSLSGISSYEQYF
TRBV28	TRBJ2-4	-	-	TGTGCCAGCAGTTTCGCGGGGCACGCGGCCAAAAACATTCAGTACTTC	CASSFAGHAAKNIQYF
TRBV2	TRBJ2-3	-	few	TGTGCCAGCAGTATCACATCAGGGGATACGCAGTATTTT	CASSITSGDTQYF
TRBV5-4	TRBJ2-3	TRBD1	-	TGTGCCAGCAGCTTAAAGGTGGGACAGAGCACAGATACGCAGTATTTT	CASSLKVGQSTDTQYF
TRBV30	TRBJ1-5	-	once	TGTGCCTGGAGTGCCCCGGGGGATAGCAATCAGCCCCAGCATTTT	CAWSAPGDSNQPQHF
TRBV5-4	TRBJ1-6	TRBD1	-	TGTGCCAGCAGCTGGGACAGGGTCTACTCACCCCTCCATTTT	CASSWDRVYSPLHF
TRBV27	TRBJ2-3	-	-	TGTGCCAGCAGTTCTGGGCCGATCACAGATACGCAGTATTTT	CASSSGPITDTQYF
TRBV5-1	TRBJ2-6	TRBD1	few	TGCGCCAGCAGCTTAATCGGACAGGGGGTGGGTGGGGCCAACGTCCTGACTTTC	CASSLIGQGVGGANVLTF
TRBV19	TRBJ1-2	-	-	TGTGCCAGTAGTAACAAGGAAGCGGGGACGAGGAACTATGGCTACACCTTC	CASSNKEAGTRNYGYTF
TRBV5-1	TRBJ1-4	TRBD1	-	TGCGCCAGCAGTCGGGACAGCAGAGGAGAAAAACTGTTTTTT	CASSRDSRGEKLFF
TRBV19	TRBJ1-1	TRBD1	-	TGTGCCAGTAGAAGAGACAGGGGGAACACTGAAGCTTTCTTT	CASRRDRGNTEAFF
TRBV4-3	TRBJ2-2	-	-	TGCGCCAGCAGCCAAGACCGAGGGTATTCCGGGGAGCTGTTTTTT	CASSQDRGYSGELFF
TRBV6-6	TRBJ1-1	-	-	TGTGCCAGCGGGAGGAACACTGAAGCTTTCTTT	CASGRNTEAFF
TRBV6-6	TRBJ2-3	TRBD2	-	TGTGCCAGCGGGGGGACTAGCGGGGTTGATACGCAGTATTTT	CASGGTSGVDTQYF
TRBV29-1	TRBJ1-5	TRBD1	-	TGCAGCGCAAGACAGGGTTTAAATCAGCCCCAGCATTTT	CSARQGLNQPQHF
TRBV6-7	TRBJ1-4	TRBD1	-	TGTGCCCGCATGACCGAACGACAGGGGTGGAATGAAAAACTGTTTTTT	CARMTERQGWNEKLFF
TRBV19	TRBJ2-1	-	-	TGTGCCAGTTCGCGGGCTTACAGAGGCTACAATGAGCAGTTCTTC	CASSRAYRGYNEQFF
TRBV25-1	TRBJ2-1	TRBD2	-	TGTGCCAGCAGTGCTTCTAGCGGGAGATACAATGAGCAGTTCTTC	CASSASSGRYNEQFF
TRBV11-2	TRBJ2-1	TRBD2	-	TGTGCCAGCAACCTTAGCGGGAGAGCCAATGAGCAGTTCTTC	CASNLSGRANEQFF
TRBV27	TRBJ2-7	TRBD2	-	TGTGCCAGCAGTCCTCTAGCGGGAGGTCGAAACGAGCAGTACTTC	CASSPLAGGRNEQYF
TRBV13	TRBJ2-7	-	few	TGTGCCAGCAGCCAGGCCGGAGGAACCTCCTACGAGCAGTACTTC	CASSQAGGTSYEQYF
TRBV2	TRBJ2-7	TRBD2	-	TGTGCCAGCAGTTCGACCCCACTAGCGGGAAGGAGGGAGCAGTACTTC	CASSSTPLAGRREQYF